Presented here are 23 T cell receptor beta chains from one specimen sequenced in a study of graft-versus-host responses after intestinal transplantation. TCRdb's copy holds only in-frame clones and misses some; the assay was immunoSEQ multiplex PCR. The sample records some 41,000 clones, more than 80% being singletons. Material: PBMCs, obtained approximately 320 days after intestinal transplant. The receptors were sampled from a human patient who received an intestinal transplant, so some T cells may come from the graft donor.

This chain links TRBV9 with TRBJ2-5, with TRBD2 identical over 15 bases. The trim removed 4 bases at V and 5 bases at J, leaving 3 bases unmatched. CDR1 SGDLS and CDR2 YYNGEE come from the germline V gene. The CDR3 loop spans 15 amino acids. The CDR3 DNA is TGTGCCAGCAGCCCCGGGACTAGCGGGAGGGAGACCCAGTACTTC. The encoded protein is CASSPGTSGRETQYF.

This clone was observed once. The CDR3 DNA follows: TGTGCCAGCAGTGAAGCCGTGAACACTGAAGCTTTCTTT. Amino acid sequence: CASSEAVNTEAFF. The chain is built from TRBV2 and TRBJ1-1, with unresolved D. CDR1 and CDR2 from the germline V gene are SNHLY and FYNNEI. The CDR3 runs 13 residues. V gave up 0 bases and J gave up 0 bases, with 2 bases separating them.

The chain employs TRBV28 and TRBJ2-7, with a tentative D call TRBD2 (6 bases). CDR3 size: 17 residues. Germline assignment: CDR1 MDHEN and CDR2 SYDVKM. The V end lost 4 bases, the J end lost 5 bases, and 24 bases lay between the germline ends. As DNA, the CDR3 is TGTGCCAGCAGTTCTTGGACTGGAGCGGCGGGATGGAACGAGCAGTACTTC. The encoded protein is CASSSWTGAAGWNEQYF.

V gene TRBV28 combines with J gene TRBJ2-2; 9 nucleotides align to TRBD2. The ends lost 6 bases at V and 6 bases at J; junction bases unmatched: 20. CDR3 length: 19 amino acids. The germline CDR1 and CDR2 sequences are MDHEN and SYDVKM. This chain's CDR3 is CASSPAGRTSVGKAGELFF. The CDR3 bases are TGTGCCAGCAGCCCCGCCGGCCGGACTAGCGTAGGGAAGGCCGGGGAGCTGTTTTTT.

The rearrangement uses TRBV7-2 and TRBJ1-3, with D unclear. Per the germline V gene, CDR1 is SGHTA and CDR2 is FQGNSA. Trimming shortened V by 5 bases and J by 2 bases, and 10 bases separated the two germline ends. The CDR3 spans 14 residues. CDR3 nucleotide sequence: TGTGCCAGCAGCCCACGGTTGGCTGGAAACACCATATATTTT. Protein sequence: CASSPRLAGNTIYF.

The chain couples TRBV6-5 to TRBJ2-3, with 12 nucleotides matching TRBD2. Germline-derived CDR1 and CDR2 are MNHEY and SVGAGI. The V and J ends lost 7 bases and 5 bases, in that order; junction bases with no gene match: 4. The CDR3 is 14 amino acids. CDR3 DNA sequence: TGTGCCAGCACTAGCGGGGGGGGGAGAGATACGCAGTATTTT. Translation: CASTSGGGRDTQYF.

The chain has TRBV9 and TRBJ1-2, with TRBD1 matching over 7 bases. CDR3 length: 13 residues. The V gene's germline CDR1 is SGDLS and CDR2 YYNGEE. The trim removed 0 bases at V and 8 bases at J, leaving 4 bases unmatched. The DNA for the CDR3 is TGTGCCAGCAGCGTAGTAGGACAGGAAGGCTACACCTTC. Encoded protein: CASSVVGQEGYTF.

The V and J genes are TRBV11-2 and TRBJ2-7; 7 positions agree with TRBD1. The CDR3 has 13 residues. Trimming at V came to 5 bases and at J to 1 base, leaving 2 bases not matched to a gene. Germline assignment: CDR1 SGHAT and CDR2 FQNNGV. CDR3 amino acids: CASSGGQSYEQYF. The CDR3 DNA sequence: TGTGCCAGCAGCGGGGGACAGTCCTACGAGCAGTACTTC.

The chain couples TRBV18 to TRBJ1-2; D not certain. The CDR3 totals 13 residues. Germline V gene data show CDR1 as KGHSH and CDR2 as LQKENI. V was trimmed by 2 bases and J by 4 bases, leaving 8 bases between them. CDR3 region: CASSPDTLYGYTF. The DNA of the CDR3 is TGTGCCAGCTCACCAGACACCCTCTATGGCTACACCTTC.

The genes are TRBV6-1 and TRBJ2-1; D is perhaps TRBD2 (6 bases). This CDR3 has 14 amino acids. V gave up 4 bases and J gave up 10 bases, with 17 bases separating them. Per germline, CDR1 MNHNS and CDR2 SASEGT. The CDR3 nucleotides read TGTGCCAGCAGTGTGACTGGACCCGGAGGGGAGCAGTTCTTC. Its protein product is CASSVTGPGGEQFF.

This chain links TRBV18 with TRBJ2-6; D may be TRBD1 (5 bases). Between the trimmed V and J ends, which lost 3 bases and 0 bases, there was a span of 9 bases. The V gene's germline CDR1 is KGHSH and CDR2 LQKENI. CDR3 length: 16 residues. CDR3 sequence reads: CASSPYRFSGANVLTF. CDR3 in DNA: TGTGCCAGCTCACCTTACAGGTTCTCTGGGGCCAACGTCCTGACTTTC.

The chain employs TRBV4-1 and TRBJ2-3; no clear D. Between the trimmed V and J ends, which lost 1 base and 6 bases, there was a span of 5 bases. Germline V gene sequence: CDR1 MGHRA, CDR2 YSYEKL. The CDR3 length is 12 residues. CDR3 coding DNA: TGCGCCAGCAGCCAAGTATCCGATACGCAGTATTTT. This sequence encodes CASSQVSDTQYF.

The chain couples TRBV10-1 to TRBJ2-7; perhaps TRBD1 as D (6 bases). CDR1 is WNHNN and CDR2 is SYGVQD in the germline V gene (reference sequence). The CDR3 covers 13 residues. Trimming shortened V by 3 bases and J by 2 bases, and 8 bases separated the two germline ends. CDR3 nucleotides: TGCGCCAGCAGTGAACAGGGTACCTACGAGCAGTACTTC. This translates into CASSEQGTYEQYF.

The CDR3 nucleotides are TGTGCCAGCAGCGAGACAGATAGCAATCAGCCCCAGCATTTT. As protein: CASSETDSNQPQHF. The genes are TRBV9 and TRBJ1-5; tentatively, D is TRBD1 (5 bases). CDR3 size: 14 residues. V lost 3 bases and J lost 0, with 7 bases in between. In germline, CDR1 is SGDLS, CDR2 YYNGEE.

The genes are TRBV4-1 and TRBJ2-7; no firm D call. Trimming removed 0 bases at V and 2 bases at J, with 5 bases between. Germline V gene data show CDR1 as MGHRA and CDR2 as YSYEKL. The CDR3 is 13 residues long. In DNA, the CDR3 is TGCGCCAGCAGCCAAGATAACGCCTACGAGCAGTACTTC. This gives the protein CASSQDNAYEQYF.

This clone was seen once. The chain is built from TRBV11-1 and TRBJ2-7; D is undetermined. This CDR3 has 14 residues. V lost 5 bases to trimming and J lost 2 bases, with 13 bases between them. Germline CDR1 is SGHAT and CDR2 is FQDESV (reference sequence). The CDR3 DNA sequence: TGTGCCAGCAGCGTATTAGAAGACCCCTACGAGCAGTACTTC. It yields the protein CASSVLEDPYEQYF.

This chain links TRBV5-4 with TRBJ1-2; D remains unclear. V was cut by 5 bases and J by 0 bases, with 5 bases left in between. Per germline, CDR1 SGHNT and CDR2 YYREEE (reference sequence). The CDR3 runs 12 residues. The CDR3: CASSLPNYGYTF. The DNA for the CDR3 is TGTGCCAGCAGTCTCCCTAACTATGGCTACACCTTC.

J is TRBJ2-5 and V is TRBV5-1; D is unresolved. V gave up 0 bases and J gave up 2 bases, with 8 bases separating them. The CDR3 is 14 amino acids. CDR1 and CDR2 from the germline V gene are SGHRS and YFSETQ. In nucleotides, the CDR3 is TGCGCCAGCAGCTTGGGACACCCTCAAGAGACCCAGTACTTC. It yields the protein CASSLGHPQETQYF.

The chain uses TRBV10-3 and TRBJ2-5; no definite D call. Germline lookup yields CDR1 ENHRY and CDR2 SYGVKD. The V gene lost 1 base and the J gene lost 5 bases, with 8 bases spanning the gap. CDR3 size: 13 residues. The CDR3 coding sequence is TGTGCCATCAGTGAGTTTAGCAGGGAGACCCAGTACTTC. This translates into CAISEFSRETQYF.

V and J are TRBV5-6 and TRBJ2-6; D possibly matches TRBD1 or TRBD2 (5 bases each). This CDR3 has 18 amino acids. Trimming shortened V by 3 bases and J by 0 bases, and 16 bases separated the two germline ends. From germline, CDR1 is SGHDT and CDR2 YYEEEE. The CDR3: CASSSLRDGISGANVLTF. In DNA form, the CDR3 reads TGTGCCAGCAGCTCCCTCCGGGACGGGATCTCTGGGGCCAACGTCCTGACTTTC.

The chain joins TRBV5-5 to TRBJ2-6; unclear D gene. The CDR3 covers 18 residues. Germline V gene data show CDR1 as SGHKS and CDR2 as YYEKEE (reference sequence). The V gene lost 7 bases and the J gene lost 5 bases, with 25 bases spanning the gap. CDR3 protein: CASRNFVSHKSRANVLTF. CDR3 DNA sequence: TGTGCCAGCCGAAACTTTGTCTCGCACAAAAGTCGGGCCAACGTCCTGACTTTC. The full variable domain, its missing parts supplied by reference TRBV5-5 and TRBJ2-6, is DAGVTQSPTHLIKTRGQQVTLRCSPISGHKSVSWYQQVLGQGPQFIFQYYEKEERGRGNFPDRFSARQFPNYSSELNVNALLLGDSALYLCASRNFVSHKSRANVLTFGAGSRLTVL.

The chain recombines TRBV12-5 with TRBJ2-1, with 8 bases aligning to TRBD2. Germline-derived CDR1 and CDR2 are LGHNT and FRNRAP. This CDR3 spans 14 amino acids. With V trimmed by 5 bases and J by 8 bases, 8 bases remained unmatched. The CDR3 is CASGPQREIYEQFF. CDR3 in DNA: TGTGCTAGTGGTCCCCAGCGGGAGATCTATGAGCAGTTCTTC.

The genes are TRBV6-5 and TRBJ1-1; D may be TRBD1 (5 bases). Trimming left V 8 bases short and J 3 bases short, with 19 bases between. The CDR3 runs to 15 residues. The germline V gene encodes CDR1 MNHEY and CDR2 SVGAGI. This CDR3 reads CASGPQEAVDTEAFF. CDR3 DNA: TGTGCCAGCGGACCACAGGAGGCGGTGGACACTGAAGCTTTCTTT.